The clone carrying this T cell receptor beta chain came up many times. The antigen remains undetermined. This record belongs to a study of T cell repertoires in cytomegalovirus infection. Looking at the study overall: Both CMV infection and a matching HLA type were indicated by public TCR beta signatures. The study, taken as a whole, reports: Within the response measured ex vivo, HLA-C-restricted CMV-specific TCR beta clonotypes were dominant.

TCRdb analysed the reads with MiXCR anew, one entry per CDR3 protein. The sample holds more than 650,000 distinct CDR3 sequences, 35% seen once. The receptor was isolated from a human donor in good health (CMV status not recorded). Some clones in this sample may be carry-over from other donors' samples. Sample: PBMCs.

CDR3 residues: CASSLGAGGGNEQFF. Written as DNA, the CDR3 is TGTGCCAGCAGCTTAGGCGCGGGGGGCGGCAATGAGCAGTTCTTC. This rearrangement joins TRBV11-2 to TRBJ2-1, with TRBD2 identical over 8 bases. Looked up from germline, CDR1 is SGHAT and CDR2 is FQNNGV. The CDR3 contains 15 residues. V dropped 1 base and J dropped 6; count of bases not matched to a gene: 5.